These T cell receptor beta chains were read from a single sample in a study of T cell repertoires in cytomegalovirus infection. Antigens for these TCRs are unknown. TCRdb itself ran the reads through MiXCR, one entry per CDR3 protein. The profile covers hundreds of thousands of distinct CDR3 sequences, with roughly a third appearing a single time and roughly 18% taken by the ten largest. The source material was cultured PBMCs, sampled from culture after CMV antigen stimulation. These receptors originate from a human donor in good health (CMV status not recorded). Some clones in this sample may be carry-over from other donors' samples. CDR3s include the opening cysteine and the closing phenylalanine or tryptophan. A D gene is named only where the DNA matches it firmly. For some rows the clone size is stated as once, few or many, or as a class when expanded; others skip it.

>many|TRBJ2-1|TRBD2|TRBV11-3
TGTGCCAGCAGCTTGGGAACTAGCGGGAGGAATGAGCAGTTCTTC
CASSLGTSGRNEQFF
>.|TRBJ2-5|.|TRBV4-3
TGCGCCAGCAGCCAAGGCAGGGAGGCGACCCAGTACTTC
CASSQGREATQYF
>.|TRBJ2-3|.|TRBV6-1
TGTGCCAGCAGTGAAGCCCGTCCGGCGTTGCGCACAGATACGCAGTATTTT
CASSEARPALRTDTQYF
>.|TRBJ1-1|.|TRBV7-8
TGTGCCAGCAGCTCGGGGCTAGTTAGTGAAGCTTTCTTT
CASSSGLVSEAFF
>.|TRBJ1-3|.|TRBV5-4
TGTGCCAGCAGCCAGCCGACAGACTCTGGAAACACCATATATTTT
CASSQPTDSGNTIYF
>many|TRBJ1-5|.|TRBV7-8
TGTGCCAGCAGCTTACTACAGGGTAGGCAGCCCCAGCATTTT
CASSLLQGRQPQHF
>few|TRBJ1-1|.|TRBV6-1
TGTGCCAGCAGCCGGGGCGGCGGACAGAACACTGAAGCTTTCTTT
CASSRGGGQNTEAFF
>.|TRBJ2-5|TRBD2|TRBV20-1
TGCAGTGCTAGTCCTAGCGGGATCGCCGGGGAGACCCAGTACTTC
CSASPSGIAGETQYF
>few|TRBJ1-5|TRBD1|TRBV3-1
TGTGCCAGCAGCGTGGGACAGGGGTATCAGCCCCAGCATTTT
CASSVGQGYQPQHF
>few|TRBJ1-1|.|TRBV7-9
TGTGCCAGCAGCACCGCTGGGGGGGGCACTGAAGCTTTCTTT
CASSTAGGGTEAFF
>.|TRBJ2-7|.|TRBV4-1
TGCGCCAGCAGCCAAGAGGACTTCGCCTCCTACGAGCAGTACTTC
CASSQEDFASYEQYF
>.|TRBJ2-7|.|TRBV5-6
TGTGCCAGCAGCGAACCCCAGGGTAGTGTCTACGAGCAGTACTTC
CASSEPQGSVYEQYF
>few|TRBJ2-3|.|TRBV6-1
TGTGCCAGCAGCGCGGGTCGAGGGCGTAATACAGATACGCAGTATTTT
CASSAGRGRNTDTQYF
>.|TRBJ1-2|TRBD1|TRBV7-2
TGTGCCTACAGGGGAAGTTATGGCTACACCTTC
CAYRGSYGYTF
>.|TRBJ1-2|TRBD1|TRBV28
TGTGCCATCGACTCAATCCGGGACAGCCGAACGCCAAACTATGGCTACACCTTC
CAIDSIRDSRTPNYGYTF
>many|TRBJ2-5|.|TRBV7-2
TGTGCCAGCAGCTCCCCGACCGGAGGGCAGCTACAAGAGACCCAGTACTTC
CASSSPTGGQLQETQYF
>few|TRBJ1-5|TRBD1|TRBV20-1
TGCAGTGCTAGCAACAGGGGAAGCAGATTTAGCAATCAGCCCCAGCATTTT
CSASNRGSRFSNQPQHF